This T cell receptor beta chain was recovered during a study of blood T cell repertoires in COVID-19. Sequencing was performed with immunoSEQ multiplex PCR; in TCRdb, only in-frame clones are kept and a portion is missing. The sample yields 200,000 to 250,000 clones, roughly nine tenths seen once. This CDR3 region has 13 residues. Germline loops: CDR1 MNHEY, CDR2 SVGEGT. Trimming at V came to 2 bases and at J to 5 bases, leaving 3 bases not matched to a gene. Participants were aged roughly 18 to 89 years from about 25 US areas. Cohort 3 recovered donors had two negative PCRs, clearance, or symptom resolution.

The sample consisted of PBMCs or T cells enriched from blood (not recorded which). This clonotype was obtained from a woman in her 30s who had recovered from COVID-19. The V and J genes are TRBV6-2 or TRBV6-3 and TRBJ2-7; 7 positions match TRBD1. The CDR3: CASSYDTGDEQYF. The CDR3, as DNA: TGTGCCAGCAGTTACGACACAGGGGACGAGCAGTACTTC.